One sample yielded the 2 T cell receptor beta chains listed below, sequenced in a study of beta chain features in type 1 diabetes. As every portion of the isolated RNA was reverse transcribed, the sequencing read expressed TCRB transcripts. Profiling relied on immunoSEQ multiplex PCR, and the TCRdb table lists in-frame clones only, not all of them. Found here are under 900,000 clones, about a sixth of them singletons; the top ten hold 0.023%. The sequenced material came from naive CD4+ T cells from blood. Receptor source: a young woman in good health.

The chain links TRBV15 to TRBJ1-5; 8 nucleotides agree with TRBD1. V lost 1 base and J lost 7; bases outside the gene matches: 9. The germline gives CDR1 LNHNV, CDR2 YYDKDF (reference sequence). The CDR3 spans 16 residues. The CDR3 nucleotides read TGTGCCACCAGCAGAGGCATGACAGGGGCGCGGCAGCCCCAGCATTTT. Its protein product is CATSRGMTGARQPQHF.

J is TRBJ2-2 and V is TRBV6-6; D is undetermined. Deletions cut 6 bases from V and 5 bases from J, with 7 bases between. Germline V gene sequence: CDR1 MNHNY, CDR2 SVGAGI (reference sequence). The CDR3 is 12 residues long. CDR3 sequence (DNA): TGTGCCAGCAGCTGGGGAACCGGGGAGCTGTTTTTT. As protein: CASSWGTGELFF.